This passage covers 10 T cell receptor beta chains from one sample sequenced in a study of metastatic and nonmetastatic thyroid tumors. Using MiXCR, TCRdb reanalyzed the PCR reads. The sample holds around 30,000 clones, 20% to 25% seen once. Nobody among the patients had been given any treatment before thyroid surgery. The specimen sequenced was tumor tissue. All receptors come from a male donor with papillary thyroid cancer or a benign thyroid nodule (not recorded which). Some clones in this sample may be carry-over from other donors' samples.

This clone was detected ten times or more. This rearrangement joins TRBV11-2 to TRBJ1-1, with 10 bases matching TRBD1. The CDR3 is 16 amino acids. Germline lookup yields CDR1 SGHAT and CDR2 FQNNGV. The junction had 8 bases not matched to a gene; V was cut back by 5 bases and J by 2 bases. The CDR3 coding sequence is TGTGCCAGCAGCCTTCGACAGGGGGCGTATAACACTGAAGCTTTCTTT. It yields the protein CASSLRQGAYNTEAFF.

This clone was found a few times. The V and J genes are TRBV6-2 or TRBV6-3 and TRBJ2-1, with TRBD1 matching over 11 bases. With 10 bases clipped from V and 5 bases from J, the junction kept 7 bases outside the gene matches. CDR3 length: 14 amino acids. The germline V gene encodes CDR1 MNHEY and CDR2 SVGEGT. CDR3 residues: CATPPGQGDNEQFF. Here the CDR3 DNA reads TGTGCCACGCCTCCGGGACAGGGGGACAATGAGCAGTTCTTC.

The rearrangement uses TRBV3-1 and TRBJ2-1; a weak D match, TRBD2 (6 bases). Per germline, CDR1 LGHDT and CDR2 YNNKEL (reference sequence). The CDR3 length is 13 residues. Deletions cut 2 bases from V and 7 bases from J, with 9 bases between. This chain's CDR3 is CASSQRGANEQFF. CDR3 sequence (DNA): TGTGCCAGCAGCCAACGCGGGGCTAATGAGCAGTTCTTC.

This clone was detected many times. V usage is TRBV20-1 and J usage is TRBJ1-5, with a weak D call TRBD1 (5 bases). The CDR3 runs 13 residues. Germline lookup yields CDR1 DFQATT and CDR2 SNEGSKA (reference sequence). V shed 4 bases and J shed 3 bases, with 10 bases lying between them. CDR3 coding DNA: TGCAGTGCTACCGGGGCGGACAATCAGCCCCAGCATTTT. Translation: CSATGADNQPQHF.

The rearrangement links TRBV7-6 to TRBJ1-6; weak D call: TRBD1 (5 bases). The CDR3 totals 17 residues. CDR1 and CDR2 (germline): SGHVS, FNYEAQ. Trimming left V 5 bases short and J 6 bases short, with 20 bases between. CDR3 DNA sequence: TGTGCCAGCAGCCCGTATTTCGTTGGGGCGCGTAATTCACCCCTCCACTTT. Its protein product is CASSPYFVGARNSPLHF.

This clone was observed at least ten times. V usage is TRBV5-1 and J usage is TRBJ1-1, with a tentative D call TRBD1 (5 bases). The CDR3 is 15 amino acids. Germline values: CDR1 SGHRS, CDR2 YFSETQ. Trimming pared 1 base from V and 1 base from J, leaving 11 bases between. CDR3 residues: CASSLTRGKNTEAFF. CDR3 DNA sequence: TGCGCCAGCAGCTTGACCCGGGGCAAGAACACTGAAGCTTTCTTT. The complete variable domain, with remaining parts taken from reference TRBV5-1 and TRBJ1-1, reads KAGVTQTPRYLIKTRGQQVTLSCSPISGHRSVSWYQQTPGQGLQFLFEYFSETQRNKGNFPGRFSGRQFSNSRSEMNVSTLELGDSALYLCASSLTRGKNTEAFFGQGTRLTVV.

About this clone itself: The germline gene is not matched at one end of the junction; a read error may be the cause. V and J are TRBV11-2 and TRBJ2-5; tentatively, D is TRBD2 (5 bases). CDR3 length: 14 amino acids. The germline CDR1 and CDR2 sequences are SGHAT and FQNNGV. The CDR3 DNA reads TGTGCCAGCAGCTTAGTAGCGTTAGGAGAGACCCGGTACTTC. This encodes CASSLVALGETRYF.

The chain joins TRBV6-2 or TRBV6-3 to TRBJ1-5; D call uncertain. TRBJ2-3 explains the end of the DNA better; the J call may be wrong. There are 14 residues in the CDR3. Germline values: CDR1 MNHEY, CDR2 SVGEGT. The CDR3 spells CASSSATYDQPQYF. The CDR3, as DNA: TGTGCCAGCAGTTCTGCCACTTATGACCAGCCGCAGTATTTT.

Judged by abundance, this clone is medium-sized. The chain links TRBV6-1 to TRBJ2-7, with D tentatively TRBD1 or TRBD2 (5 bases each). This CDR3 spans 13 amino acids. V lost 8 bases and J 0 bases, leaving 11 bases between the germline ends. Looked up from germline, CDR1 is MNHNS and CDR2 is SASEGT. The CDR3 DNA reads TGTGCCAGCTGCCGGGACGCCTCCTACGAGCAGTACTTC. Amino acid sequence: CASCRDASYEQYF.

The sample holds many counts of this clone. The chain links TRBV3-1 to TRBJ1-1, with 10 positions matching TRBD1. The CDR3 is 14 amino acids. Germline lookup yields CDR1 LGHDT and CDR2 YNNKEL (reference sequence). The V segment lost 8 bases and the J segment 1 base; nucleotides outside the gene matches: 4. The CDR3 sequence: CASGQGDRNTEAFF. CDR3 bases: TGTGCCAGCGGACAGGGGGATAGGAACACTGAAGCTTTCTTT.